This T cell receptor (beta chain) is drawn from a study of blood T cell repertoires in COVID-19. This clone is a singleton in its sample. The CDR3 is made up of 12 amino acids. Trimming removed 6 bases from V and 10 bases from J, with 12 bases in between. Germline V gene lookup returns CDR1 ENHRY and CDR2 SYGVKD. Produced via immunoSEQ multiplex PCR; TCRdb's table is partial and in-frame only. In the table there are approximately 180,000 clones, about 91% of which are singletons. The sequencing sample was made of PBMCs or T cells enriched from blood (not recorded which). The chain combines TRBV10-3 with TRBJ1-4, with D possibly matching TRBD1 (5 bases). This receptor was identified in a woman between 40 and 55 years old with acute COVID-19. This CDR3 reads CAISEKGRKLFF. CDR3 sequence (DNA): TGTGCCATCAGCGAGAAGGGGCGAAAACTGTTTTTT.